Listed below are T cell receptor beta chains from one sample, sequenced in a study of CD8 T cells in Susac syndrome. TCRdb reanalysed the immunoSEQ multiplex PCR reads using MiXCR and keeps one entry per CDR3 protein. The sample holds about 200,000 distinct CDR3 sequences, 90% to 95% seen once. Sequenced sample: CD4+ T cells from PBMCs. Every receptor here comes from a human donor with multiple sclerosis. CDR3s include the opening cysteine and the closing phenylalanine or tryptophan. A D gene is named only where the DNA matches it firmly.

CDR3 DNA: TGTGCCAGTCACTCTGGGGCCAACGTCCTGACTTTC
CDR3 protein: CASHSGANVLTF
V gene: TRBV2
J gene: TRBJ2-6
D gene: -
CDR3 length: 12

CDR3 DNA: TGTGCCATCAGCTCAAGGACAGCGTACCAAGAGACCCAGTACTTC
CDR3 protein: CAISSRTAYQETQYF
V gene: TRBV10-3
J gene: TRBJ2-5
D gene: -
CDR3 length: 15

CDR3 DNA: TGTGCCACCAGTGATCTACAGGGTGGAGGAGATACGCAGTATTTT
CDR3 protein: CATSDLQGGGDTQYF
V gene: TRBV24-1
J gene: TRBJ2-3
D gene: -
CDR3 length: 15

CDR3 DNA: TGTGCCACCAGTGATTTAAACACGGTGGGGACAGATACGCAGTATTTT
CDR3 protein: CATSDLNTVGTDTQYF
V gene: TRBV24-1
J gene: TRBJ2-3
D gene: -
CDR3 length: 16

CDR3 DNA: TGTGCCAGCAGCCAAACAGGGGCTGGGGCCAACGTCCTGACTTTC
CDR3 protein: CASSQTGAGANVLTF
V gene: TRBV4-2
J gene: TRBJ2-6
D gene: TRBD1
CDR3 length: 15

CDR3 DNA: TGTGCCAGCAGCTTCGGACAGACCATTCAGTACTTC
CDR3 protein: CASSFGQTIQYF
V gene: TRBV5-8
J gene: TRBJ2-4
D gene: -
CDR3 length: 12

CDR3 DNA: TGTGCCAGCAGCTGGGTAGGGTCTCCGGTGGATCAGCCCCAGCATTTT
CDR3 protein: CASSWVGSPVDQPQHF
V gene: TRBV2
J gene: TRBJ1-5
D gene: -
CDR3 length: 16

CDR3 DNA: TGCAGCGTCGGGACTGTCAACTATGGCTACACCTTC
CDR3 protein: CSVGTVNYGYTF
V gene: TRBV29-1
J gene: TRBJ1-2
D gene: -
CDR3 length: 12

CDR3 DNA: TGTGCCAGCTCAAGCGGGGCTTACGAAAAACTGTTTTTT
CDR3 protein: CASSSGAYEKLFF
V gene: TRBV18
J gene: TRBJ1-4
D gene: -
CDR3 length: 13

CDR3 DNA: TGTGCCAGCAGCCAAGTCCTCGGCTTCCAAGAGACCCAGTACTTC
CDR3 protein: CASSQVLGFQETQYF
V gene: TRBV14
J gene: TRBJ2-5
D gene: -
CDR3 length: 15